This T cell receptor beta chain was identified in a study of cytomegalovirus exposure and HLA in healthy donors. General observations from the study: Sequences of the TCR beta chain were said to predict the HLA-A and HLA-B alleles of most subjects accurately. A later analysis by the authors found several of the most significant clusters apparently linked to common viral pathogens.

Between the trimmed V and J ends, which lost 0 bases and 10 bases, there was a span of 15 bases. In germline, CDR1 is LNHNV, CDR2 YYDKDF (reference sequence). The CDR3 has 15 residues. As to this clone: The antigen is unknown.

The primer mix had 60 Vbeta and 13 Jbeta primers. Repertoires were generated with immunoSEQ multiplex PCR, while TCRdb's copy carries only in-frame clones and drops some. The data contain 90,000 to 140,000 clones, around 76% of them singletons. The source material was PBMCs. This sequence joins TRBV15 and TRBJ2-2; tentatively, D is TRBD2 (6 bases). This receptor was obtained from a man aged 40-49 years in good health and CMV-seropositive. The CDR3: CATSRDSRGGEELFF. The CDR3 DNA is TGTGCCACCAGCAGAGATTCCCGGGGAGGCGAGGAGCTGTTTTTT.